The clone carrying this TCR beta chain occurred many times. Its antigen is unidentified. The data originate from a study of blood T cells in healthy people across ages. Study-level results: Long-lived donors had more naive CD4+ cells and higher diversity than aged donors. Roughly linear age-related decline in beta diversity appeared, significant by age 40. No conclusive comparison of naive versus antigen-experienced cells was possible with unsorted PBMCs.

Germline CDR1 and CDR2: SGHTA and FQGTGA. The CDR3 is 14 residues long. Primed by a sample-barcoded 5' primer and a J-beta primer mix, a second PCR proceeded for about 7 to 11 cycles. No fewer than 3 million CDR3-containing paired-end reads came from each sample. Via MiXCR, TCRdb re-called the 5' RACE reads, giving one row per CDR3 protein. This table has some 780,000 distinct CDR3 sequences, about 56% appearing once. The sample taken for sequencing was blood. This sequence joins TRBV7-3 and TRBJ2-5; 9 positions match TRBD1. Near its end, the DNA agrees better with TRBJ2-7, so the J call may be wrong. The TCR sequence derives from a man between 35 and 55 years old in good health. CDR3 sequence reads: CASSRTGTGTEQYF. The CDR3 nucleotides read TGTGCCAGCAGCCGCACCGGGACAGGGACCGAGCAGTACTTC.